This TCR beta chain was identified during a study of cytomegalovirus exposure and HLA in healthy donors. PCR used 60 Vbeta primers and 13 Jbeta primers. Per the original methods: Approximately 9.9 million of about 88 million unique TCR beta chains were shared, per a later count. The data were produced by immunoSEQ multiplex PCR, yet TCRdb's version contains in-frame clones alone and is incomplete. V, J and clone size derive from that table, while D and trimming were established from the DNA sequence. Of 200,000 to 250,000 clones in the sample, more than 60% were seen once. Trimming cost V 2 bases and J 8 bases; bases outside gene matches: 5. Germline-derived CDR1 and CDR2 are GTSNPN and SVGIG (reference sequence). This CDR3 is 14 amino acids long.

The TCR sequence derives from a girl aged 2 to 9 in good health and CMV-seronegative. Sequencing was performed on PBMCs. The V call is TRBV30, the J call TRBJ1-6; 8 bases are shared with TRBD1. Here the CDR3 DNA reads TGTGCCTGGAGTCCCGGACAGGGAGATTCACCCCTCCACTTT. Amino acid sequence: CAWSPGQGDSPLHF.